This T cell receptor (beta chain) was found in a study of cytomegalovirus exposure and HLA in healthy donors. Study-wide results and limits: TRBV6-2, TRBV6-3 and some other V segments were unresolvable in 87-base-pair reads.

Use of 60 Vbeta and 13 Jbeta primers characterized the PCR. Produced via immunoSEQ multiplex PCR; TCRdb's table is partial and in-frame only. The sample carries around 100,000 clones, roughly 85% recorded once. Comment on this clone: Its specificity is unknown.

Trimming cost V 3 bases and J 2 bases, with 18 bases left between them. This CDR3 contains 17 residues. The V gene's germline CDR1 is LGHNA and CDR2 YNFKEQ. Sequenced: PBMCs. The source is a man aged 25-45 years in good health and CMV-seropositive. The V call is TRBV4-2, the J call TRBJ2-3; a possible D gene is TRBD1 (6 bases). CDR3 residues: CASSHPPRGTFTDTQYF. The DNA of the CDR3 is TGTGCCAGCAGCCACCCACCTAGGGGGACATTCACAGATACGCAGTATTTT.